The rows below give T cell receptor beta chains drawn from one sample of a study of vaccination effects on CD4 cells after COVID-19. These receptors' antigens are unknown. The data were produced by immunoSEQ multiplex PCR, yet TCRdb's version contains in-frame clones alone and is incomplete. Of 30,000 to 35,000 clones listed, about 72% are singletons. Sequenced here: CD4+ T cells from PBMCs cultured with a peptide pool, sampled before COVID-19 vaccination. The receptors stem from a human donor who had a prior SARS-CoV-2 infection. Each CDR3 is given with its conserved first and last residue. A D gene is named only where the DNA matches it firmly. Some rows have no size entry. The others give once, few or many, or a class for an expanded clone.

j_call d_call v_call clone_size cdr3_aa cdr3_nt
TRBJ2-1 . TRBV6-5 . CASRRPTGEQFF TGTGCCAGCCGCCGGCCCACGGGTGAGCAGTTCTTC
TRBJ2-7 . TRBV25-1 . CASSGGPDRISYEQYF TGTGCCAGCAGTGGAGGCCCAGACAGGATCTCCTACGAGCAGTACTTC
TRBJ1-4 . TRBV30 . CASRDFNEKLFF TGTGCCTCCCGGGACTTTAATGAAAAACTGTTTTTT
TRBJ1-3 . TRBV30 . CAWSVRDWGDGGNTIYF TGTGCCTGGAGTGTACGTGATTGGGGGGACGGAGGAAACACCATATATTTT
TRBJ1-1 . TRBV4-2 . CASSQDGQGNTEAFF TGTGCCAGCAGCCAAGATGGGCAGGGAAACACTGAAGCTTTCTTT
TRBJ2-2 . TRBV18 . CASSGLANTGELFF TGTGCCAGCTCAGGCCTAGCCAACACCGGGGAGCTGTTTTTT
TRBJ1-4 . TRBV7-8 . CASSLAGWYEKLFF TGTGCCAGCAGTCTCGCAGGGTGGTATGAAAAACTGTTTTTT
TRBJ2-2 . TRBV19 . CASSPQVNTGELFF TGTGCCAGTAGTCCACAGGTGAACACCGGGGAGCTGTTTTTT
TRBJ2-5 TRBD2 TRBV3-1/TRBV3-2 . CASSQGLAGGLSQETQYF TGTGCCAGCAGCCAAGGACTAGCGGGGGGGCTGAGCCAAGAGACCCAGTACTTC
TRBJ2-5 . TRBV18 . CASSPGPGRGETQYF TGTGCCAGCTCACCAGGCCCCGGCAGGGGTGAGACCCAGTACTTC
TRBJ1-1 . TRBV3-1/TRBV3-2 . CASSPSGYTEAFF TGTGCCAGCAGCCCCAGTGGGTACACTGAAGCTTTCTTT
TRBJ2-2 . TRBV7-2 . CASSLVGGTTGELFF TGTGCCAGCAGCTTAGTGGGAGGTACCACCGGGGAGCTGTTTTTT
TRBJ2-3 TRBD2 TRBV5-4 . CASSAGTSLFF TGTGCCAGCAGCGCCGGGACTAGCTTGTTTTTT
TRBJ2-4 . TRBV10-3 . CAISEDPDKNIQYF TGTGCCATCAGTGAGGATCCAGATAAAAACATTCAGTACTTC
TRBJ2-7 . TRBV7-2 . CASSSDRIAYEQYF TGTGCCAGCAGTTCCGACAGGATCGCCTACGAGCAGTACTTC
TRBJ1-1 . TRBV3-1/TRBV3-2 . CASSQGMLTEAFF TGTGCCAGCAGCCAGGGAATGCTTACTGAAGCTTTCTTT
TRBJ2-2 . TRBV15 . CATSRDSAGTGELFF TGTGCCACCAGCAGAGATAGTGCGGGGACCGGGGAGCTGTTTTTT
TRBJ2-3 TRBD1 TRBV24-1 . CATGDRVTDTQYF TGTGCCACCGGGGACAGGGTGACAGATACGCAGTATTTT
TRBJ1-3 . TRBV7-9 . CASSDSAGNTIYF TGTGCCAGCAGCGATTCTGCTGGAAACACCATATATTTT
TRBJ2-2 . TRBV2 . CASSAQNTGELFF TGTGCCAGCAGTGCTCAAAACACCGGGGAGCTGTTTTTT
TRBJ2-7 . TRBV9 . CASSPLEVDSFGGPQYF TGTGCCAGCAGCCCATTAGAAGTCGACAGTTTTGGTGGGCCGCAGTACTTC
TRBJ2-7 . TRBV2 . CASSEAGYGQYF TGTGCCAGCAGTGAAGCGGGATACGGGCAGTACTTC
TRBJ2-5 TRBD2 TRBV5-1 . CASKEIAGGETQYF TGCGCCAGCAAGGAAATAGCGGGGGGTGAGACCCAGTACTTC
TRBJ2-1 . TRBV15 . CATSRDGWGKGVSSYNEQFF TGTGCCACCAGCAGAGATGGTTGGGGCAAGGGGGTATCCTCCTACAATGAGCAGTTCTTC
TRBJ2-1 . TRBV24-1 once CATSDFSVEFF TGTGCCACCAGTGACTTTTCCGTGGAGTTCTTC
TRBJ2-1 . TRBV5-1 . CASSLGLQKVWNEQFF TGCGCCAGCAGCTTGGGACTGCAAAAGGTATGGAATGAGCAGTTCTTC
TRBJ2-5 . TRBV19 . CASREGGGTKETQYF TGTGCCAGCAGGGAGGGGGGGGGAACCAAAGAGACCCAGTACTTC
TRBJ2-2 . TRBV2 . CASSEAWTGELFF TGTGCCAGCAGTGAAGCGTGGACCGGGGAGCTGTTTTTT
TRBJ2-1 . TRBV4-3 . CASSPLLENEQFF TGCGCCAGCAGCCCCCTACTAGAAAATGAGCAGTTCTTC
TRBJ1-5 TRBD1 TRBV18 . CASSPDRADYSNQPQHF TGTGCCAGCTCACCTGACAGGGCAGATTATAGCAATCAGCCCCAGCATTTT
TRBJ1-3 . TRBV2 few CASSEGDSGNTIYF TGTGCCAGCAGTGAAGGGGATTCTGGAAACACCATATATTTT
TRBJ2-6 . TRBV27 . CASRGLGISGANVLTF TGTGCCAGCAGAGGACTGGGGATATCTGGGGCCAACGTCCTGACTTTC
TRBJ2-3 TRBD2 TRBV18 . CASSPPGTSGSLTQYF TGTGCCAGCTCACCACCGGGGACTAGCGGGAGTTTAACGCAGTATTTT
TRBJ1-3 . TRBV11-3 once CASSVDIAGNTIYF TGTGCCAGCAGCGTAGACATCGCTGGAAACACCATATATTTT